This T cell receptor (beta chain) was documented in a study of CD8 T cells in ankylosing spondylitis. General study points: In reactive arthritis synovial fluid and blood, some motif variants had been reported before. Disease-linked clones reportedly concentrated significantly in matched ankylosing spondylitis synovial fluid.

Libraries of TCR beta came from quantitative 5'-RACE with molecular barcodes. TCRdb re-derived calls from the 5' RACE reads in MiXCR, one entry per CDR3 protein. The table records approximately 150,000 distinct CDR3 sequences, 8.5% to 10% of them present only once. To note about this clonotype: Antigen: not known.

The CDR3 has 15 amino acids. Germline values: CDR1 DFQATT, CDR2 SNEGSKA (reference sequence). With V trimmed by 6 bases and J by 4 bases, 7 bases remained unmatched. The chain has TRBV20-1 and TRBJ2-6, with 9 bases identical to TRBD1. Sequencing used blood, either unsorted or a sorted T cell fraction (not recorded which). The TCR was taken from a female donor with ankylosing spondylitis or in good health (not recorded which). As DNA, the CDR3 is TGCAGTGCCTGGGACAGGGAGCGCGGGGCCAACGTCCTGACTTTC. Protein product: CSAWDRERGANVLTF.